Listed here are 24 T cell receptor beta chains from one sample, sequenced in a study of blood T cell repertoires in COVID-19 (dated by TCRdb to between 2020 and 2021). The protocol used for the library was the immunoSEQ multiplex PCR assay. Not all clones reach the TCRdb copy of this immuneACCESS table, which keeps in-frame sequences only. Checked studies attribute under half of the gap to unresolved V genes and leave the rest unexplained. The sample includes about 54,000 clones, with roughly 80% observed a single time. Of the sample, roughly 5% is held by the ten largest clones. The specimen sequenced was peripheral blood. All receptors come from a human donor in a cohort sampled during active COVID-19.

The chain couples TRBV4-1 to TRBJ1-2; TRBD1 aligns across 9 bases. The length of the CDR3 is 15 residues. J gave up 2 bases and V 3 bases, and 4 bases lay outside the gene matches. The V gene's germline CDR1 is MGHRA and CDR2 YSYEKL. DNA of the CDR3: TGCGCCAGCAGCCAGACACAGGGGGCAAACTATGGCTACACCTTC. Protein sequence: CASSQTQGANYGYTF.

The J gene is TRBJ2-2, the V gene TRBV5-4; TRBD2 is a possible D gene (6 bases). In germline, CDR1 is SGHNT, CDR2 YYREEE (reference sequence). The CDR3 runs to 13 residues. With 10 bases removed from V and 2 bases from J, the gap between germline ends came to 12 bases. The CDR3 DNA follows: TGTGCCCGAGGGACTTTTAACACCGGGGAGCTGTTTTTT. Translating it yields CARGTFNTGELFF.

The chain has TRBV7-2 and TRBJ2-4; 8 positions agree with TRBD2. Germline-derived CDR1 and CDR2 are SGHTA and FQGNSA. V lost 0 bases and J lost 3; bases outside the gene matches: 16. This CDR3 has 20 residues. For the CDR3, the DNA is TGTGCCAGCAGCTTAGCACATCCAGACGCCAGCGGGGGACACAAAAACATTCAGTACTTC. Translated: CASSLAHPDASGGHKNIQYF.

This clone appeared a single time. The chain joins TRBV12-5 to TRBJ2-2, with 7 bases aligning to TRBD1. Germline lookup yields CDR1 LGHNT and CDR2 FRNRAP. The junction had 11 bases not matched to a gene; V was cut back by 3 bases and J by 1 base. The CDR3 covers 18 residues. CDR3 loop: CASGFRLDRAQNTGELFF. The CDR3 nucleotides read TGTGCTAGTGGTTTCCGCCTTGACAGGGCGCAGAACACCGGGGAGCTGTTTTTT.

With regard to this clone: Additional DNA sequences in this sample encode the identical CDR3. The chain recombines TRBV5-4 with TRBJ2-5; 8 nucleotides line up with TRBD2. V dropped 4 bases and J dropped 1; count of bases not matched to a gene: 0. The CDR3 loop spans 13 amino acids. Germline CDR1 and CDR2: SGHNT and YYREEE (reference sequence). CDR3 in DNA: TGTGCCAGCAGCCGGGGGGGCCAAGAGACCCAGTACTTC. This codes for CASSRGGQETQYF.

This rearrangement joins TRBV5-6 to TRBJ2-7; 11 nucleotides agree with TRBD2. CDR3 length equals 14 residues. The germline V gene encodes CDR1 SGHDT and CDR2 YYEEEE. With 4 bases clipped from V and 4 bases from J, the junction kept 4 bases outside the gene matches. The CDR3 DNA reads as TGTGCCAGCAGCCGACGACTAGCGGGGTACGAGCAGTACTTC. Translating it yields CASSRRLAGYEQYF.

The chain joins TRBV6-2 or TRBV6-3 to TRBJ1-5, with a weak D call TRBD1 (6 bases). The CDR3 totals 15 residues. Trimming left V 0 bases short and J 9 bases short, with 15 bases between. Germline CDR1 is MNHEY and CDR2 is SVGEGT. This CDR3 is CASSYSRQARWPQHF. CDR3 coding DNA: TGTGCCAGCAGTTACTCCAGACAGGCCCGGTGGCCCCAGCATTTT.

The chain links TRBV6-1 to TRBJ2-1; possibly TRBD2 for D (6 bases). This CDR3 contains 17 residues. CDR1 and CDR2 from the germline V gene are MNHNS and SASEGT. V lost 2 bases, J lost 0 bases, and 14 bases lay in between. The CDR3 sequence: CASSEWEESSSYNEQFF. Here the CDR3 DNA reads TGTGCCAGCAGTGAATGGGAGGAGAGTTCCTCCTACAATGAGCAGTTCTTC.

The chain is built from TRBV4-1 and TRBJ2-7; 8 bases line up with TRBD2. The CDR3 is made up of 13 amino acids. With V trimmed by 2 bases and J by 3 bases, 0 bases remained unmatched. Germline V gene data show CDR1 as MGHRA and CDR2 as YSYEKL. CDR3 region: CASSQSGGYEQYF. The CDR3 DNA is TGCGCCAGCAGCCAAAGCGGGGGCTACGAGCAGTACTTC.

The CDR3 sequence is CASSFVQSMNTEAFF. The CDR3 nucleotides are TGTGCCAGCAGCTTCGTCCAGTCCATGAACACTGAAGCTTTCTTT. This chain links TRBV7-8 with TRBJ1-1; D gene uncertain. V dropped 3 bases and J dropped 0 bases, with 11 bases sitting between them. The CDR3 is made up of 15 amino acids. From germline, CDR1 is SGHVS and CDR2 FQNEAQ.

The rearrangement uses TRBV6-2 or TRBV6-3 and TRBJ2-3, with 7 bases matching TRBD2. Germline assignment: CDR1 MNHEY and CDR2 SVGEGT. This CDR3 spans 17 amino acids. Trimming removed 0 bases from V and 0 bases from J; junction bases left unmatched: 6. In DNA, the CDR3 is TGTGCCAGCAGTTACTCAGGCCTAGCGGTGAGCACAGATACGCAGTATTTT. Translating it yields CASSYSGLAVSTDTQYF.

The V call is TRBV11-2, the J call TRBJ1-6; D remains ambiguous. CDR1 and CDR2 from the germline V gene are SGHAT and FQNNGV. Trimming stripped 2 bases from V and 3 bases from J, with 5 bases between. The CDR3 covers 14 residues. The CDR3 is CASSLQNYNSPLHF. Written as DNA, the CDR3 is TGTGCCAGCAGCTTACAAAACTATAATTCACCCCTCCACTTT. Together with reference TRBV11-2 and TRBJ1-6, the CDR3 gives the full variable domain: EAGVAQSPRYKIIEKRQSVAFWCNPISGHATLYWYQQILGQGPKLLIQFQNNGVVDDSQLPKDRFSAERLKGVDSTLKIQPAKLEDSAVYLCASSLQNYNSPLHFGNGTRLTVT.

The CDR3 loop reads CASSRGYEQYF. In DNA, the CDR3 is TGTGCCAGCAGCCGGGGCTACGAGCAGTACTTC. The chain carries TRBV7-2 and TRBJ2-7, with a weak D call TRBD2 (5 bases). This CDR3 spans 11 amino acids. Germline CDR1 and CDR2: SGHTA and FQGNSA. V shed 5 bases and J shed 3 bases, with 5 bases lying between them.

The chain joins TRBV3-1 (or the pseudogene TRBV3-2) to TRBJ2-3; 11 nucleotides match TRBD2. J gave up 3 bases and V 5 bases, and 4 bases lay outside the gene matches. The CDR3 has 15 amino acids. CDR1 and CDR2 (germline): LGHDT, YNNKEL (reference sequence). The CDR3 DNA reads TGTGCCAGCAGCTCGGGACTAGCGGTTACAGATACGCAGTATTTT. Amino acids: CASSSGLAVTDTQYF.

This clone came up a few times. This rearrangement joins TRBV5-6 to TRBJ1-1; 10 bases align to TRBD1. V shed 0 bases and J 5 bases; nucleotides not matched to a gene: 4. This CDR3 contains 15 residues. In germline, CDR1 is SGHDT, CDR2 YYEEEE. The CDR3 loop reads CASSLGDRGRTEAFF. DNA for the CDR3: TGTGCCAGCAGCTTGGGGGACAGGGGTAGAACTGAAGCTTTCTTT.

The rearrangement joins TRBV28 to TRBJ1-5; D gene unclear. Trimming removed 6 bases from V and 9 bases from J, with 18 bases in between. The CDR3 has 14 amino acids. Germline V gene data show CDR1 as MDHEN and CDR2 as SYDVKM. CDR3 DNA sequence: TGTGCCAGCAGCCCCTGGACTGGAGCCGCGCCCCAGCATTTT. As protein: CASSPWTGAAPQHF.

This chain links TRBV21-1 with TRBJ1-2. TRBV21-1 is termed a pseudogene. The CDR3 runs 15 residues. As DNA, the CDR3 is TGTGCCAGCAGCTCCGGAGGCCATATTAACTATGGCTACACCTTC. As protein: CASSSGGHINYGYTF.

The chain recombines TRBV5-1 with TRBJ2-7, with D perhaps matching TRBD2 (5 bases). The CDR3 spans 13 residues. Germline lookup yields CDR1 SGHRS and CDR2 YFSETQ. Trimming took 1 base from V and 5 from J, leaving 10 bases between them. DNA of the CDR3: TGCGCCAGCAGCTTGCGAGGGAACGACGAGCAGTACTTC. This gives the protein CASSLRGNDEQYF.

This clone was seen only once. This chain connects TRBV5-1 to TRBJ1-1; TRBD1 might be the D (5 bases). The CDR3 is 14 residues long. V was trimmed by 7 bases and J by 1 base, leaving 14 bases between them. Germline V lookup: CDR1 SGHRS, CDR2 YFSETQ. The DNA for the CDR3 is TGCGCCAGCCAAAGATTGGGGGGGAACACTGAAGCTTTCTTT. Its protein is CASQRLGGNTEAFF.

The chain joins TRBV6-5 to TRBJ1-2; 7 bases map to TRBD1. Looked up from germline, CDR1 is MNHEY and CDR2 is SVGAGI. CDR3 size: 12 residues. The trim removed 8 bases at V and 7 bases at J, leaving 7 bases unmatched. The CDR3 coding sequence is TGTGCCAGCCGGACAGGTCTAGCTGGCTACACCTTC. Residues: CASRTGLAGYTF.

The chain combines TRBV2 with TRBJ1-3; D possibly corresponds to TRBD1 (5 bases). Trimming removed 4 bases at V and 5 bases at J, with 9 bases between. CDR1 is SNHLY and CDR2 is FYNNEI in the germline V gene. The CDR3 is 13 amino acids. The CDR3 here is CASSAGLRNTIYF. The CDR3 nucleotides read TGTGCCAGCAGTGCAGGGCTGAGAAACACCATATATTTT. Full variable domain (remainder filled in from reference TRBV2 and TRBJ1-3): EPEVTQTPSHQVTQMGQEVILRCVPISNHLYFYWYRQILGQKVEFLVSFYNNEISEKSEIFDDQFSVERPDGSNFTLKIRSTKLEDSAMYFCASSAGLRNTIYFGEGSWLTVV.

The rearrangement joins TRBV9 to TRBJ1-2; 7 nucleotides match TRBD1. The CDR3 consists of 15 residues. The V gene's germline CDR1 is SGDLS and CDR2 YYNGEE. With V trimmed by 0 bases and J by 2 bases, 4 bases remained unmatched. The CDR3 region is CASSVDAGGNYGYTF. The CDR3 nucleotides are TGTGCCAGCAGCGTAGACGCAGGGGGGAACTATGGCTACACCTTC.

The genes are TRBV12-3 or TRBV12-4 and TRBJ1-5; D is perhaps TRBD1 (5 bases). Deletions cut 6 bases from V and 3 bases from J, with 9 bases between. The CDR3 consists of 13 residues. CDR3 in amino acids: CASRLTDNQPQHF. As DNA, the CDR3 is TGTGCCAGCAGACTGACAGACAATCAGCCCCAGCATTTT.

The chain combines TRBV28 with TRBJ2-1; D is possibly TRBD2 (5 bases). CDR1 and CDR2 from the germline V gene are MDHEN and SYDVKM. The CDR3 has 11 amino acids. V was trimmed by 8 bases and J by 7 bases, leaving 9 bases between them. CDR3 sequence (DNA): TGTGCCAGCTCCTGGAGGAATGAGCAGTTCTTC. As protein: CASSWRNEQFF.